These 5 T cell receptor beta chains share one sample of origin, sequenced in a study of T-cell memory formation after mild COVID-19. TCRdb analysed the 5' RACE reads with MiXCR anew, one entry per CDR3 protein. The sample includes roughly 280,000 distinct CDR3 sequences, about 17% of them seen just once. The sample taken for sequencing was PBMCs or a T cell subset sorted from them (not recorded which). The receptors stem from a man aged 18 to 30 who had mild COVID-19 (a few samples of this study predate the infection). Cell type and time point are not known.

This clonotype was detected only a few times. This chain joins TRBV4-3 and TRBJ2-1; D not resolved. CDR1 is LGHNA and CDR2 is YSLEER in the germline V gene. V was pared by 1 base and J by 8 bases, with 18 bases between. This CDR3 comprises 16 residues. The chain's CDR3 is CASSQALVISGHEQFF. The CDR3 region has the DNA TGCGCCAGCAGCCAAGCTCTAGTAATCTCGGGCCATGAGCAGTTCTTC.

This chain uses TRBV5-1 with TRBJ1-5; D remains ambiguous. The V gene lost 0 bases and the J gene lost 4 bases, with 11 bases spanning the gap. Germline values: CDR1 SGHRS, CDR2 YFSETQ. The CDR3 totals 15 residues. The CDR3 DNA reads as TGCGCCAGCAGCTTGGCGGGCAGCTTTAATCAGCCCCAGCATTTT. Translated: CASSLAGSFNQPQHF.

This chain links TRBV7-2 with TRBJ1-1; D is unresolved. This CDR3 is built from 12 residues. CDR1 SGHTA and CDR2 FQGNSA come from the germline V gene. V dropped 6 bases and J dropped 6 bases, with 11 bases sitting between them. As DNA, the CDR3 is TGTGCCAGCAGTATACAGTTCTCTGAAGCTTTCTTT. It encodes CASSIQFSEAFF.

The table lists this clonotype with a few counts. The rearrangement joins TRBV20-1 to TRBJ2-2; D is perhaps TRBD1 or TRBD2 (5 bases each). CDR1 is DFQATT and CDR2 is SNEGSKA in the germline V gene (reference sequence). The CDR3 runs to 15 residues. Trimming took 2 bases from V and 0 from J, leaving 10 bases between them. In DNA form, the CDR3 reads TGCAGTGCTAGAAGGGACGGGTCGAACACCGGGGAGCTGTTTTTT. Translated, it gives CSARRDGSNTGELFF.

The chain joins TRBV7-3 to TRBJ2-1, with a weak D call TRBD1 (6 bases). The germline V gene has CDR1 SGHTA and CDR2 FQGTGA. Trimming shortened V by 5 bases and J by 4 bases, and 9 bases separated the two germline ends. The CDR3 has 13 residues. Written as DNA, the CDR3 is TGTGCCAGCAGCAACGACAGGTACAATGAGCAGTTCTTC. It codes for CASSNDRYNEQFF.